Reported below is one TCR beta chain. Its antigen remains unknown. The data derive from a study of beta chain features in type 1 diabetes. Findings and limits, study-wide: Since sequencing was performed on cDNA, cells with high TCR expression could be over-represented. Moderately but significantly shorter TCRB CDR3s were found in Type 1 diabetes patients in all four CD4+ subsets. Equally in patients and controls, shorter templates might have been favored by PCR.

Expressed TCRB transcripts were sequenced after all isolated RNA was converted to cDNA. Generated by immunoSEQ multiplex PCR, the TCRdb table keeps only in-frame clones and is missing some. Of over 40,000 clones listed, approximately 68% are singletons. Trimming removed 8 bases at V and 0 bases at J, with 14 bases between. From germline, CDR1 is KGHSH and CDR2 LQKENI. CDR3 length equals 14 residues. Stem cell-like memory, regulatory, central memory and naive CD4+ cells were sorted via CD45RO/CCR7/CD25/CD127/CD95/CD27. This receptor was identified in a woman aged 18-29 years with type 1 diabetes. The chain uses TRBV18 and TRBJ2-7; possible D gene TRBD1, 6 bases. Sequencing was carried out using Tregs from blood. CDR3 sequence reads: CASRNRDNSYEQYF. The CDR3 nucleotides read TGTGCCAGCCGCAATAGGGACAACTCCTACGAGCAGTACTTC.